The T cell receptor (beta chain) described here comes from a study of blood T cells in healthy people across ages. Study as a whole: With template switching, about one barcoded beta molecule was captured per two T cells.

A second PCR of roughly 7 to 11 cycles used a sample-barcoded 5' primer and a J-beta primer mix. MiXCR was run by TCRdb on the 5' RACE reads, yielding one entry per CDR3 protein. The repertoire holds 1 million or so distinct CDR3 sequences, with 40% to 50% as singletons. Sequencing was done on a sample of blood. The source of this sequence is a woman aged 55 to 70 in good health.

The CDR3 loop is CASSPGLGDNEQFF. The CDR3 bases are TGTGCCAGCAGCCCGGGGCTGGGCGACAATGAGCAGTTCTTC. The V call is TRBV4-2, the J call TRBJ2-1; D is possibly TRBD1 or TRBD2 (5 bases each). Germline assignment: CDR1 LGHNA and CDR2 YNFKEQ. The CDR3 length is 14 residues. V dropped 4 bases and J dropped 5 bases, with 12 bases sitting between them.